Given below is one TCR beta chain in context. This sample was taken from a study of TIL therapy for anti-PD-1-resistant metastatic lung cancer. Time point of the sample: pre-treatment sample, taken before nivolumab and TIL therapy. Pleural nodules or supraclavicular lymph nodes made up most of the excised metastases sampled. This was the immunoSEQ v3 assay. This table comes from immunoSEQ multiplex PCR, and its TCRdb copy is limited to in-frame clones, with some not included. The sample consists of more than 90,000 clones, roughly two thirds of them appearing once. The specimen was tumor tissue, collected at baseline. This receptor was identified in a person aged 25 to 80 with non-small cell lung cancer.

The CDR3 coding sequence is TGTGCCAGCAGCTCCCCAGACAGGGGGTTAACAGATACGCAGTATTTT. It codes for CASSSPDRGLTDTQYF. This chain uses TRBV7-2 with TRBJ2-3, with 9 bases identical to TRBD1. Losses at the gene ends were 4 bases for V and 3 bases for J; bases not matched to a gene: 8. The CDR3 runs to 16 residues. Per the germline V gene, CDR1 is SGHTA and CDR2 is FQGNSA.